This TCR beta chain was obtained from a study of STAT3 mutations in large granular lymphocyte leukemia. On this clone itself: Its specificity is unknown.

Sequenced by immunoSEQ multiplex PCR; TCRdb stores in-frame clones only, minus some. Of fewer than 8,500 clones detected, 91% appear once; the ten largest clones hold less than 60%. This CDR3 contains 14 residues. Germline lookup yields CDR1 SNHLY and CDR2 FYNNEI. The V and J ends lost 5 bases and 5 bases respectively, with 12 bases between them. The study's findings and limits: Every T-LGLL patient had at least one immunodominant TCRbeta clonotype.

The gene calls are TRBV2 and TRBJ1-4, with a tentative D call TRBD1 (6 bases). The sequence derives from a man aged 50 to 59 with T-cell large granular lymphocyte leukemia. Some clones in this sample may be carry-over from other donors' samples. Sample: peripheral blood mononuclear cells. The CDR3 loop is CASSQTGPNEKLFF. Here the CDR3 DNA reads TGTGCCAGCAGTCAGACAGGCCCAAATGAAAAACTGTTTTTT.